These 7 T cell receptor beta chains came from one sample sequenced in a study of T cell responses to AZD1222 COVID-19 vaccine. The method was immunoSEQ multiplex PCR; TCRdb's version includes in-frame clones alone and lacks a portion of them. This sample yields approximately 130,000 clones, of which roughly 93% are seen a single time; approximately 3.1% belongs to the top ten. This specimen consisted of peripheral blood, obtained on day 0 of AZD1222 vaccination. The receptor source for this set is an adult in good health.

CDR3 sequence reads: CAISGLAGGYEQYF. The CDR3 DNA reads as TGTGCCATCAGTGGACTAGCGGGAGGTTACGAGCAGTACTTC. The chain carries TRBV10-3 and TRBJ2-7, with TRBD2 matching 13 bases. Germline CDR1 reads ENHRY; CDR2 reads SYGVKD. Trimming took 4 bases from V and 4 from J; bases not matched to a gene: 1. The CDR3 is 14 amino acids.

The rearrangement links TRBV13 to TRBJ2-3, with 11 bases that match TRBD1. The CDR3 is made up of 15 amino acids. The germline V gene encodes CDR1 PRHDT and CDR2 FYEKMQ (reference sequence). V shed 5 bases, J shed 3 bases, and the junction held 4 bases outside the gene matches. The CDR3 protein is CASSPGQGATDTQYF. As DNA, the CDR3 is TGTGCCAGCAGCCCCGGACAGGGGGCGACAGATACGCAGTATTTT.

This clone was recorded only once. V is TRBV5-1 and J is TRBJ2-5; 9 nucleotides line up with TRBD1. This CDR3 is 16 amino acids long. V lost 2 bases and J lost 5; bases outside the gene matches: 10. Looked up from germline, CDR1 is SGHRS and CDR2 is YFSETQ. The CDR3 here is CASSLSDRGIGETQYF. The CDR3 region has the DNA TGCGCCAGCAGCTTAAGTGACAGGGGGATTGGGGAGACCCAGTACTTC.

The rearrangement links TRBV7-9 to TRBJ2-1; D is possibly TRBD2 (7 bases). The germline V gene has CDR1 SEHNR and CDR2 FQNEAQ (reference sequence). V dropped 0 bases and J dropped 0 bases, with 9 bases sitting between them. This CDR3 is 16 amino acids long. In nucleotides, the CDR3 is TGTGCCAGCAGCTTAGCCCGGGGGGCCTCCTACAATGAGCAGTTCTTC. It codes for CASSLARGASYNEQFF.

V and J are TRBV5-1 and TRBJ2-3; TRBD2 matches 12 bases. Germline loops: CDR1 SGHRS, CDR2 YFSETQ. V lost 3 bases to trimming and J lost 6 bases; unmatched junction nucleotides: 5. The CDR3 consists of 15 residues. CDR3 nucleotides: TGCGCCAGCAGCTCTAGCGGGAGGGCCATCGATACGCAGTATTTT. Amino acids: CASSSSGRAIDTQYF.

This clone has a single count. The V and J genes are TRBV6-5 and TRBJ2-7, with 7 bases aligning to TRBD2. V was clipped by 10 bases and J by 7 bases; unmatched bases: 13. The CDR3 length is 13 residues. Germline V gene sequence: CDR1 MNHEY, CDR2 SVGAGI. CDR3 sequence: CATAPRGEGEQYF. CDR3 nucleotide sequence: TGTGCCACCGCACCGAGAGGGGAGGGAGAGCAGTACTTC.

The V gene is TRBV30, the J gene TRBJ2-2; 8 bases are a match to TRBD1. The CDR3 loop spans 12 amino acids. Germline V lookup: CDR1 GTSNPN, CDR2 SVGIG (reference sequence). Trimming at V came to 2 bases and at J to 12 bases, leaving 5 bases not matched to a gene. The CDR3 loop reads CAWSLWTGQLFF. The CDR3 DNA reads TGTGCCTGGAGTCTCTGGACAGGGCAGCTGTTTTTT.